The rows below give T cell receptor beta chains drawn from one sample of a study of early T cells in non-severe SARS-CoV-2 infection. TCRdb called the 5' RACE reads again in MiXCR, with one record for every CDR3 protein. The table includes more than 50,000 distinct CDR3 sequences, around 14% detected once. The starting material was whole blood, obtained at baseline. The receptors were sampled from an adult who was a healthcare worker with PCR-confirmed SARS-CoV-2 infection or an uninfected control (not recorded which). CDR3s include the opening cysteine and the closing phenylalanine or tryptophan. A D gene is named only where the DNA matches it firmly. Where a row states a size, it is once, few, many or the class of an expanded clone; other rows omit it.

abundance: many; d_gene: TRBD1; j_gene: TRBJ2-3; v_gene: TRBV7-3; CDR3aa: CASSTMGQGARSTQYF; CDR3nt: TGTGCCAGCAGCACCATGGGACAGGGGGCTAGGAGTACGCAGTATTTT
abundance: few; d_gene: .; j_gene: TRBJ2-6; v_gene: TRBV25-1; CDR3aa: CASSGPRDTYYSGANVLTF; CDR3nt: TGTGCCAGCAGTGGGCCCCGGGACACCTACTACTCTGGGGCCAACGTCCTGACTTTC
abundance: .; d_gene: TRBD1; j_gene: TRBJ1-5; v_gene: TRBV7-2; CDR3aa: CASSLQTGTHQPQHF; CDR3nt: TGTGCCAGCAGCCTCCAGACAGGGACCCATCAGCCCCAGCATTTT
abundance: few; d_gene: TRBD2; j_gene: TRBJ2-3; v_gene: TRBV7-2; CDR3aa: CASSLRREGLRDTQYF; CDR3nt: TGTGCCAGCAGCTTGAGACGGGAGGGCCTCAGGGATACGCAGTATTTT
abundance: many; d_gene: .; j_gene: TRBJ1-1; v_gene: TRBV7-9; CDR3aa: CASSLANIEAFF; CDR3nt: TGTGCCAGCAGCCTGGCAAATATTGAAGCTTTCTTT
abundance: .; d_gene: .; j_gene: TRBJ1-4; v_gene: TRBV5-1; CDR3aa: CASSLANEKLFF; CDR3nt: TGCGCCAGCAGCTTGGCTAATGAAAAACTGTTTTTT
abundance: few; d_gene: .; j_gene: TRBJ1-1; v_gene: TRBV5-4; CDR3aa: CASIAGRGGLGTEAFF; CDR3nt: TGTGCCAGCATCGCGGGACGAGGGGGGCTCGGGACTGAAGCTTTCTTT
abundance: many; d_gene: TRBD1; j_gene: TRBJ2-7; v_gene: TRBV6-1; CDR3aa: CASSEDRSSPDEQYF; CDR3nt: TGTGCCAGCAGTGAGGACAGGTCCAGCCCCGACGAGCAGTACTTC
abundance: few; d_gene: TRBD2; j_gene: TRBJ2-3; v_gene: TRBV24-1; CDR3aa: CATSPGRGPTDTQYF; CDR3nt: TGTGCCACCAGTCCTGGGAGGGGTCCCACAGATACGCAGTATTTT
abundance: .; d_gene: TRBD2; j_gene: TRBJ2-1; v_gene: TRBV7-6; CDR3aa: CASSMTSGGASNEQFF; CDR3nt: TGTGCCAGCAGCATGACTAGCGGGGGGGCCTCCAATGAGCAGTTCTTC
abundance: many; d_gene: TRBD1; j_gene: TRBJ2-7; v_gene: TRBV5-1; CDR3aa: CASSITAGTVYEQYF; CDR3nt: TGCGCCAGCAGCATCACCGCCGGGACAGTCTACGAGCAGTACTTC
abundance: once; d_gene: .; j_gene: TRBJ2-7; v_gene: TRBV4-3; CDR3aa: CASSQDVYGGSRGYEQYF; CDR3nt: TGCGCCAGCAGCCAAGATGTTTATGGCGGGAGTAGGGGGTACGAGCAGTACTTC
abundance: .; d_gene: .; j_gene: TRBJ2-3; v_gene: TRBV12-3/TRBV12-4; CDR3aa: CASSPSVDGSTDTQYF; CDR3nt: TGTGCCAGCAGCCCTAGCGTCGACGGAAGCACAGATACGCAGTATTTT
abundance: .; d_gene: TRBD1; j_gene: TRBJ1-1; v_gene: TRBV7-6; CDR3aa: CASSFGQGATEAFF; CDR3nt: TGTGCCAGCAGCTTCGGACAGGGGGCCACTGAAGCTTTCTTT
abundance: many; d_gene: .; j_gene: TRBJ1-2; v_gene: TRBV12-3/TRBV12-4; CDR3aa: CASNSGPGNGYTF; CDR3nt: TGTGCCAGCAACTCGGGGCCAGGCAATGGCTACACCTTC
abundance: .; d_gene: .; j_gene: TRBJ2-7; v_gene: TRBV9; CDR3aa: CASSVTDGPYEQYF; CDR3nt: TGTGCCAGCAGCGTAACTGACGGGCCCTACGAGCAGTACTTC
abundance: few; d_gene: TRBD2; j_gene: TRBJ2-7; v_gene: TRBV28; CDR3aa: CASSLSGLAGASSGYEQYF; CDR3nt: TGTGCCAGCAGTTTATCGGGACTAGCGGGAGCTTCTAGCGGCTACGAGCAGTACTTC
abundance: .; d_gene: .; j_gene: TRBJ1-2; v_gene: TRBV9; CDR3aa: CASSVTDMNYGYTF; CDR3nt: TGTGCCAGCAGCGTAACCGACATGAACTATGGCTACACCTTC
abundance: many; d_gene: TRBD1; j_gene: TRBJ1-2; v_gene: TRBV27; CDR3aa: CASSPGQGFKRGGYTF; CDR3nt: TGTGCCAGCAGTCCGGGACAGGGCTTTAAAAGAGGTGGCTACACCTTC
abundance: .; d_gene: TRBD1; j_gene: TRBJ2-3; v_gene: TRBV24-1; CDR3aa: CATSDYRDRGRGTDTQYF; CDR3nt: TGTGCCACCAGTGATTACCGGGACAGGGGGCGCGGCACAGATACGCAGTATTTT
abundance: few; d_gene: .; j_gene: TRBJ2-3; v_gene: TRBV10-3; CDR3aa: CAISEAEGPEYF; CDR3nt: TGTGCCATCAGTGAGGCGGAGGGTCCAGAGTATTTT
abundance: few; d_gene: TRBD1; j_gene: TRBJ2-7; v_gene: TRBV28; CDR3aa: CASSLPGQGAHEQYF; CDR3nt: TGTGCCAGCAGTTTGCCGGGACAGGGGGCCCACGAGCAGTACTTC
abundance: .; d_gene: .; j_gene: TRBJ2-7; v_gene: TRBV27; CDR3aa: CASSFRHSYEQYF; CDR3nt: TGTGCCAGCAGTTTCCGGCACTCCTACGAGCAGTACTTC
abundance: many; d_gene: .; j_gene: TRBJ2-7; v_gene: TRBV6-1; CDR3aa: CASSATYEQYF; CDR3nt: TGTGCCAGCAGTGCGACCTACGAGCAGTACTTC
abundance: .; d_gene: .; j_gene: TRBJ2-5; v_gene: TRBV20-1; CDR3aa: CSASPTVPETQYF; CDR3nt: TGCAGTGCTAGTCCCACAGTACCAGAGACCCAGTACTTC
abundance: .; d_gene: .; j_gene: TRBJ2-1; v_gene: TRBV9; CDR3aa: CASSVGSNEQFF; CDR3nt: TGTGCCAGCAGCGTAGGTTCCAATGAGCAGTTCTTC
abundance: .; d_gene: TRBD1; j_gene: TRBJ2-5; v_gene: TRBV28; CDR3aa: CASSRPGQGEETQYF; CDR3nt: TGTGCCAGCAGCCGCCCGGGACAGGGGGAAGAGACCCAGTACTTC
abundance: .; d_gene: .; j_gene: TRBJ1-3; v_gene: TRBV2; CDR3aa: CASMWRAVADTIYF; CDR3nt: TGTGCCAGCATGTGGAGGGCTGTCGCGGACACCATATATTTT
abundance: .; d_gene: .; j_gene: TRBJ1-4; v_gene: TRBV13; CDR3aa: CASSYREDRPFNEKLFF; CDR3nt: TGTGCCAGCAGCTACCGGGAGGACAGACCCTTTAATGAAAAACTGTTTTTT
abundance: .; d_gene: .; j_gene: TRBJ2-1; v_gene: TRBV12-3/TRBV12-4; CDR3aa: CASRAGGYNEQFF; CDR3nt: TGTGCCAGCAGGGCTGGGGGGTACAATGAGCAGTTCTTC
abundance: few; d_gene: TRBD1; j_gene: TRBJ2-7; v_gene: TRBV6-5; CDR3aa: CASRPTGQGREQYF; CDR3nt: TGTGCCAGCAGGCCCACCGGACAGGGACGCGAGCAGTACTTC
abundance: .; d_gene: .; j_gene: TRBJ2-5; v_gene: TRBV29-1; CDR3aa: CSVRDYQETQYF; CDR3nt: TGCAGCGTTCGGGACTACCAAGAGACCCAGTACTTC
abundance: few; d_gene: TRBD2; j_gene: TRBJ2-7; v_gene: TRBV28; CDR3aa: CASSFKAGLGEQYF; CDR3nt: TGTGCCAGCAGTTTCAAGGCCGGACTAGGCGAGCAGTACTTC
abundance: few; d_gene: .; j_gene: TRBJ2-5; v_gene: TRBV7-2; CDR3aa: CASSLEGNQETQYF; CDR3nt: TGTGCCAGCAGCTTAGAGGGTAACCAAGAGACCCAGTACTTC
abundance: many; d_gene: TRBD1; j_gene: TRBJ2-2; v_gene: TRBV24-1; CDR3aa: CATSDPTGAPTGELFF; CDR3nt: TGTGCCACCAGTGACCCGACAGGGGCGCCTACCGGGGAGCTGTTTTTT
abundance: many; d_gene: .; j_gene: TRBJ2-7; v_gene: TRBV10-1; CDR3aa: CANFRKGRSEQYF; CDR3nt: TGCGCCAACTTCAGGAAGGGGCGCTCCGAGCAGTACTTC
abundance: many; d_gene: .; j_gene: TRBJ2-1; v_gene: TRBV6-2/TRBV6-3; CDR3aa: CASTFRGAGGYNEQFF; CDR3nt: TGTGCCAGCACATTCCGCGGCGCCGGGGGATACAATGAGCAGTTCTTC